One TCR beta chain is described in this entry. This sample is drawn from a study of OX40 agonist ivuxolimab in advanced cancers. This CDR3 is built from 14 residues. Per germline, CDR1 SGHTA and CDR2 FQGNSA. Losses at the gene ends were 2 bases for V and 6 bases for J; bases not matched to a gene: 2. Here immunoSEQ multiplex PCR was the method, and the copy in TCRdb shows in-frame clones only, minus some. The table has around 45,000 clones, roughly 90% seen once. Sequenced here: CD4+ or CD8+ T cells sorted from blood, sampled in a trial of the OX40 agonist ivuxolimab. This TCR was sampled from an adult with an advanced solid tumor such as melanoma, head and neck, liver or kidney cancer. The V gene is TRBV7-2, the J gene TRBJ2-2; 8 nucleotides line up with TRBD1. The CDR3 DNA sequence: TGTGCCAGCAGCTTACAACAGGGGGCCGGGGAGCTGTTTTTT. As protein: CASSLQQGAGELFF.